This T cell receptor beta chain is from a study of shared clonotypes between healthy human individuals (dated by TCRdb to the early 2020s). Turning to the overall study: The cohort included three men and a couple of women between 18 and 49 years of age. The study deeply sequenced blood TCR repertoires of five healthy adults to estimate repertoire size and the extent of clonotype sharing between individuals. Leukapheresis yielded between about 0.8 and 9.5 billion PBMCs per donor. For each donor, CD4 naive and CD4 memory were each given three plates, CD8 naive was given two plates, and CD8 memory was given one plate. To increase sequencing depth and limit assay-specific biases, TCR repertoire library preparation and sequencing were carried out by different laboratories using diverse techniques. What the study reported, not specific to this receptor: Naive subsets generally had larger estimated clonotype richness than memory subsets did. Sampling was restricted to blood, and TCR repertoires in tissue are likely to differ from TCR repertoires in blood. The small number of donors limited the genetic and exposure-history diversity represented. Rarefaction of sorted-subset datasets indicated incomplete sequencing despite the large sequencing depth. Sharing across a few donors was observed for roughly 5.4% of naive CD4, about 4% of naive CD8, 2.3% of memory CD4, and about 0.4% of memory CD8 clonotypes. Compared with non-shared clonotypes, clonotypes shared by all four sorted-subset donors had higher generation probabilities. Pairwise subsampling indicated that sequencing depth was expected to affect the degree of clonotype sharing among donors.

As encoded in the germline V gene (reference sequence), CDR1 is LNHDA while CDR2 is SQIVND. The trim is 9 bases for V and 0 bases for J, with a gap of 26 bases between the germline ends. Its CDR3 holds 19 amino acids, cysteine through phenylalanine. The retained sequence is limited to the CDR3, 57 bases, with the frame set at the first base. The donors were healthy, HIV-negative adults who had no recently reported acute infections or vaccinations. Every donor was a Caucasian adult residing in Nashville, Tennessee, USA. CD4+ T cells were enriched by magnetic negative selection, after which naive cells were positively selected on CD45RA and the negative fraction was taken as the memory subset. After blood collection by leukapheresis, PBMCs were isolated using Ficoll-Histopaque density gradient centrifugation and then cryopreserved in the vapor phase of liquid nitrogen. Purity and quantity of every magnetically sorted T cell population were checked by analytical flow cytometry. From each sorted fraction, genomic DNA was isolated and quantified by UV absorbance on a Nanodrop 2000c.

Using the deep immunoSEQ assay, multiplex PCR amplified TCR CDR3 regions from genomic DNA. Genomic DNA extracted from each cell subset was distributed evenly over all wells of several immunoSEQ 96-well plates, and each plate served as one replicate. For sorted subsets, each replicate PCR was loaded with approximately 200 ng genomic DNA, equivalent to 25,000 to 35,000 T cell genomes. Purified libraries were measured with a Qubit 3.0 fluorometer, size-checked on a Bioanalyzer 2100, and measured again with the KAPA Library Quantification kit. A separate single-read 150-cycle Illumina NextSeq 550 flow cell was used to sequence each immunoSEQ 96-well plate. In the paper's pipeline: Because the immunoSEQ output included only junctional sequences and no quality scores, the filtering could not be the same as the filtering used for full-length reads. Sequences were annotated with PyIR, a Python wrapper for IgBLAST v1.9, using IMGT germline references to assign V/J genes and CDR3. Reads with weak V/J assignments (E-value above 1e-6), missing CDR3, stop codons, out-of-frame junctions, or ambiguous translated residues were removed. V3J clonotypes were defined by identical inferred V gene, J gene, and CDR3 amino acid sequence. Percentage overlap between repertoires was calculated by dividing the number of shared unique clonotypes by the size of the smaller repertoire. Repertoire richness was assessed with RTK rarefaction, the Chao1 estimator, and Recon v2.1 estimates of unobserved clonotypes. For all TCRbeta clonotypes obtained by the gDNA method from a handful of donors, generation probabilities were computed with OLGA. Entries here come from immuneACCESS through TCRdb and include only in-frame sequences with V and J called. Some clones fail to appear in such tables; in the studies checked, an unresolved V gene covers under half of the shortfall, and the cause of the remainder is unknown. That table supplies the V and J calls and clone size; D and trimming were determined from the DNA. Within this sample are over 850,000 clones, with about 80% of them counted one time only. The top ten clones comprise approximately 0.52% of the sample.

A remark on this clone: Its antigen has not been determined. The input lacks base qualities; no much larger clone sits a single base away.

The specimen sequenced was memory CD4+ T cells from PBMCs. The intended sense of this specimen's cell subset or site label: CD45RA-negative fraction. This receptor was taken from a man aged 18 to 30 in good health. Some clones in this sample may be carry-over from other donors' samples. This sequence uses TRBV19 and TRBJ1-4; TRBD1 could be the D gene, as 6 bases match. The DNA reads TGTGCCAGCCATCCTACGGGGGGCTGGACGCTTGCAACTAATGAAAAACTGTTTTTT. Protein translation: CASHPTGGWTLATNEKLFF.